The sequence of this TCR beta chain was determined in a study of T cells in Graves' hyperthyroidism and ophthalmopathy. Germline CDR1 SGHVS, CDR2 FQNEAQ. The CDR3 consists of 15 residues. V lost 4 bases to trimming and J lost 5 bases; unmatched junction nucleotides: 6. Orbital computed tomography and thyroid ultrasound, together with serum TRAb and thyroxine and clinical symptoms, were used for diagnoses. This clonotype was counted at least ten times. What it recognizes is unknown. The TCR beta CDR3 regions underwent amplification using RNA transcripts as the source. An initial round of RT-PCR targeting the TCR CDR3 relied on the HTBI primer set. TCRdb used MiXCR to reprocess the multiplex PCR reads, holding one entry per CDR3 protein. The repertoire includes about 52,000 distinct CDR3 sequences, around half of them detected once, and approximately 9% sits in the top ten. Findings of the study overall: Most clonotypes expanded in the thyroid (above 0.001) were also present in blood.

The origin of this receptor is a woman aged 45-65 years with Graves' ophthalmopathy. The chain uses TRBV7-8 and TRBJ2-1; 9 bases are shared with TRBD1. The sequenced material came from blood. The CDR3 here is CASSSRDRANNEQFF. The CDR3 DNA follows: TGTGCCAGCAGCTCGCGGGACAGGGCCAACAATGAGCAGTTCTTC.